This T cell receptor beta chain was captured in a study of blood T cell repertoires in COVID-19. In the study overall: Donors in the United States, Italy and Spain gave samples during acute or convalescent COVID-19. PBMCs, B-cell-depleted T cells, or T cells provided the cDNA or gDNA that made up the material.

Patients at the Seattle site were enrolled during active infection and followed longitudinally. The CDR3 covers 13 residues. CDR1 is MDHEN and CDR2 is SYDVKM in the germline V gene. V lost 4 bases and J lost 7, with 13 bases in between. In the authors' workflow: Estimation of nucleated cell counts relied on the amplification of reference gene primers. Profiled with immunoSEQ multiplex PCR; TCRdb holds only in-frame clones, not every one. V, J and clone size derive from that table, while D and trimming were established from the DNA sequence. Here the sample spans hundreds of thousands of clones, roughly 90% being singletons.

V usage is TRBV28 and J usage is TRBJ1-2; D is perhaps TRBD1 (5 bases). Material for sequencing was peripheral blood. The sequence was obtained from a woman between 40 and 50 years old with COVID-19, enrolled during active disease. In DNA, the CDR3 is TGTGCCAGCAGTTATCTCAGGGAGGGTGGCTACACCTTC. Its translation is CASSYLREGGYTF.